Shown below are 19 T cell receptor beta chains from a single sample sequenced in a study of blood T cell repertoires in COVID-19. Repertoires were generated with immunoSEQ multiplex PCR, while TCRdb's copy carries only in-frame clones and drops some. There are hundreds of thousands of clones in the sample; about 88% occur only once, and roughly 2.6% lies in the top ten. The sequencing sample was made of PBMCs or T cells enriched from blood (not recorded which). Every receptor here comes from a man aged 55 to 69 who had recovered from COVID-19.

In this sample, this clone turned up a few times. The chain combines TRBV7-9 with TRBJ1-3, with D perhaps matching TRBD1 (5 bases). Trimming removed 4 bases from V and 1 base from J, with 11 bases in between. Germline values: CDR1 SEHNR, CDR2 FQNEAQ (reference sequence). CDR3 length: 15 amino acids. CDR3 amino acids: CASSSTGSSGNTIYF. The DNA for the CDR3 is TGTGCCAGCAGCTCCACAGGCTCTTCTGGAAACACCATATATTTT.

The V and J genes are TRBV2 and TRBJ2-5; TRBD2 matches 11 bases. Trimming at V came to 1 base and at J to 5 bases, leaving 6 bases not matched to a gene. Germline CDR1 reads SNHLY; CDR2 reads FYNNEI. This CDR3 region has 16 residues. Written as DNA, the CDR3 is TGTGCCAGCAGTGAAGAGGTAGCGGGAGGGGCGGAGACCCAGTACTTC. Translation gives CASSEEVAGGAETQYF.

The chain combines TRBV9 with TRBJ2-2, with D possibly being TRBD2 (5 bases). This CDR3 is built from 16 residues. Germline V gene sequence: CDR1 SGDLS, CDR2 YYNGEE. V dropped 0 bases and J dropped 5 bases, with 14 bases sitting between them. The chain's CDR3 is CASSVGKGLPTGELFF. The CDR3 DNA sequence: TGTGCCAGCAGCGTAGGCAAAGGACTTCCGACCGGGGAGCTGTTTTTT.

The V call is TRBV2, the J call TRBJ1-1; a weak D match, TRBD1 (5 bases). There are 16 residues in the CDR3. The ends were cut back, 3 bases at V and 0 bases at J, with 14 bases in the middle. Germline loops: CDR1 SNHLY, CDR2 FYNNEI. CDR3 sequence reads: CASSELSTELNTEAFF. CDR3 nucleotides: TGTGCCAGCAGTGAGCTATCGACAGAATTGAACACTGAAGCTTTCTTT.

The genes are TRBV6-2 or TRBV6-3 and TRBJ1-2, with a weak D call TRBD1 (5 bases). Per the germline V gene, CDR1 is MNHEY and CDR2 is SVGEGT. Trimming left V 2 bases short and J 3 bases short, with 13 bases between. This CDR3 region has 15 residues. In nucleotides, the CDR3 is TGTGCCAGCAGTTACCGGCCTGGGGGGTACTATGGCTACACCTTC. Amino acid sequence: CASSYRPGGYYGYTF.

This chain connects TRBV6-5 to TRBJ1-1; unclear D gene. The ends were cut back, 5 bases at V and 4 bases at J, with 11 bases in the middle. The CDR3 extends over 13 amino acids. Per germline, CDR1 MNHEY and CDR2 SVGAGI. Here the CDR3 DNA reads TGTGCCAGCAGTCTAACTGGAGGCACTGAAGCTTTCTTT. It is translated as CASSLTGGTEAFF.

This rearrangement joins TRBV4-3 to TRBJ1-1; D gene unclear. The CDR3 has 14 residues. Trimming cost V 0 bases and J 1 base, with 6 bases left between them. The germline V gene encodes CDR1 LGHNA and CDR2 YSLEER. CDR3 protein: CASSQDRGNTEAFF. Written as DNA, the CDR3 is TGCGCCAGCAGCCAAGACAGAGGGAACACTGAAGCTTTCTTT.

V gene TRBV30 combines with J gene TRBJ1-6, with TRBD1 matching over 7 bases. The CDR3 sequence is 15 residues long. The germline V gene encodes CDR1 GTSNPN and CDR2 SVGIG (reference sequence). V lost 0 bases, J lost 7 bases, and 6 bases stayed unmatched. CDR3 DNA sequence: TGTGCCTGGAGTGTACTTGTCAGGGGGAATTCACCCCTCCACTTT. Encoded protein: CAWSVLVRGNSPLHF. The full variable domain, its missing parts supplied by reference TRBV30 and TRBJ1-6, is SQTIHQWPATLVQPVGSPLSLECTVEGTSNPNLYWYRQAAGRGLQLLFYSVGIGQISSEVPQNLSASRPQDRQFILSSKKLLLSDSGFYLCAWSVLVRGNSPLHFGNGTRLTVT.

The count of this clone is one. This chain links TRBV15 with TRBJ1-3, with TRBD1 matching 8 bases. The junction had 6 bases not matched to a gene; V was cut back by 4 bases and J by 4 bases. CDR1 LNHNV and CDR2 YYDKDF come from the germline V gene (reference sequence). The CDR3 extends over 15 amino acids. CDR3 DNA sequence: TGTGCCACCAGCAAAAGGACAGGGTCAGGAAACACCATATATTTT. It codes for CATSKRTGSGNTIYF.

This sequence joins TRBV19 and TRBJ1-3; no firm D call. Trimming took 7 bases from V and 0 from J, leaving 10 bases between them. The CDR3 has 14 amino acids. Germline-derived CDR1 and CDR2 are LNHDA and SQIVND (reference sequence). This CDR3 is CASMGTVSGNTIYF. In DNA, the CDR3 is TGTGCCAGTATGGGCACTGTCTCTGGAAACACCATATATTTT.

V usage is TRBV19 and J usage is TRBJ1-1; tentatively, D is TRBD1 (6 bases). The CDR3 is 15 residues long. Looked up from germline, CDR1 is LNHDA and CDR2 is SQIVND (reference sequence). Trimming stripped 2 bases from V and 1 base from J, with 11 bases between. The CDR3 DNA reads as TGTGCCAGTAGTATACTCCCAGGGGCGAACACTGAAGCTTTCTTT. The encoded protein is CASSILPGANTEAFF.

J is TRBJ1-1 and V is TRBV2, with 10 bases lining up with TRBD1. The CDR3 sequence is 13 residues long. Germline CDR1 is SNHLY and CDR2 is FYNNEI. J was trimmed by 4 bases and V by 8 bases; bases with no gene match: 4. The CDR3 region has the DNA TGTGCCAGCCGACAGGGGGCTTTCACTGAAGCTTTCTTT. It specifies CASRQGAFTEAFF.

The genes are TRBV6-6 and TRBJ1-1, with D maybe TRBD1 (6 bases). The CDR3 is 15 amino acids. Germline V gene sequence: CDR1 MNHNY, CDR2 SVGAGI (reference sequence). Trimming stripped 4 bases from V and 0 bases from J, with 12 bases between. CDR3 DNA sequence: TGTGCCAGCAGTTGGGGGCTGGGCCTGAACACTGAAGCTTTCTTT. Translation gives CASSWGLGLNTEAFF.

This clone was counted once. This rearrangement joins TRBV6-5 to TRBJ1-1; TRBD1 matches 7 bases. The germline gives CDR1 MNHEY, CDR2 SVGAGI. The V and J ends lost 7 bases and 4 bases, in that order; junction bases with no gene match: 6. The CDR3 covers 13 residues. CDR3 sequence reads: CASKDQGGTEAFF. The CDR3 coding sequence is TGTGCCAGCAAAGATCAGGGGGGCACTGAAGCTTTCTTT.

This chain connects TRBV9 to TRBJ1-2, with no clear D. The CDR3 length is 15 residues. From germline, CDR1 is SGDLS and CDR2 YYNGEE. Trimming stripped 0 bases from V and 2 bases from J, with 11 bases between. This CDR3 is CASSVAGLANYGYTF. The DNA for the CDR3 is TGTGCCAGCAGCGTAGCTGGGTTAGCAAACTATGGCTACACCTTC.

The gene calls are TRBV5-1 and TRBJ2-1, with D perhaps TRBD1 (6 bases). The CDR3 spans 14 residues. Trimming removed 1 base from V and 6 bases from J, with 11 bases in between. Germline CDR1 and CDR2: SGHRS and YFSETQ. DNA for the CDR3: TGCGCCAGCAGCTTGACAGGGCTTGGCAATGAGCAGTTCTTC. This encodes CASSLTGLGNEQFF.

This chain uses TRBV15 with TRBJ2-7; maybe TRBD1 (6 bases). Between the trimmed V and J ends, which lost 4 bases and 0 bases, there was a span of 10 bases. Germline loops: CDR1 LNHNV, CDR2 YYDKDF (reference sequence). CDR3 length: 14 amino acids. For the CDR3, the DNA is TGTGCCACCAGCACCAGGGGAAGCTCCTACGAGCAGTACTTC. Translated: CATSTRGSSYEQYF. The full variable domain, with the rest looked up from reference TRBV15 and TRBJ2-7, is DAMVIQNPRYQVTQFGKPVTLSCSQTLNHNVMYWYQQKSSQAPKLLFHYYDKDFNNEADTPDNFQSRRPNTSFCFLDIRSPGLGDTAMYLCATSTRGSSYEQYFGPGTRLTVT.

This rearrangement joins TRBV4-2 to TRBJ2-1, with TRBD2 as a possible D gene (6 bases). Germline V gene sequence: CDR1 LGHNA, CDR2 YNFKEQ. The CDR3 runs 17 residues. V was cut by 0 bases and J by 4 bases, with 16 bases left in between. CDR3 bases: TGTGCCAGCAGCCAAGAGTCTACGGGAGCGGGTTACAATGAGCAGTTCTTC. As protein: CASSQESTGAGYNEQFF.

The chain joins TRBV6-5 to TRBJ1-1, with TRBD1 matching 9 bases. This CDR3 region has 15 residues. The ends lost 6 bases at V and 4 bases at J; junction bases unmatched: 9. Per germline, CDR1 MNHEY and CDR2 SVGAGI. DNA of the CDR3: TGTGCCAGCAGGACAACAGGGGGCGCGGGCACTGAAGCTTTCTTT. This codes for CASRTTGGAGTEAFF.